This TCR beta chain was identified in a study of T-cell reconstitution after alpha-beta-depleted transplantation in children. Unique molecular identifiers tagged the TCRbeta library. TCRdb re-analysed the PCR reads in MiXCR, keeping a single row per CDR3 protein. The sample shows 98,000 or so distinct CDR3 sequences, about a quarter of them seen only once. J was trimmed by 5 bases and V by 5 bases; bases with no gene match: 5. There are 13 residues in the CDR3. CDR1 is SGHVS, CDR2 FQNEAQ, per germline. Study-level findings and limits: Reports say that about two months after transplant, the alpha-beta T cells came out of several hundred graft clones that had expanded. There were some patients whose high TCRbeta diversity at day 60 came from surviving recipient T cells and thymic progenitors. When one year had passed after transplant, most T-cell counts and diversity came from newly produced T cells.

This clonotype was observed a few times. The antigen remains unidentified. The sequence was obtained from a boy aged 2 to 10 with acute lymphoblastic leukemia, due to receive a stem cell transplant. The chain joins TRBV7-8 to TRBJ2-5, with 7 nucleotides matching TRBD1. Sequences were derived from PBMCs, sampled before TCRalphabeta/CD19-depleted stem cell transplant. The CDR3 bases are TGTGCCAGCAGCCAACAGGGGCTTGAGACCCAGTACTTC. It specifies CASSQQGLETQYF.